A selection of T cell receptor beta chains follows, all from one sample in a study of T cell repertoires in cytomegalovirus infection. The antigens these receptors bind are not known. A single record per CDR3 protein comes from TCRdb applying MiXCR to the reads. The profile covers approximately 910,000 distinct CDR3 sequences, with about a third appearing a single time and around 15% taken by the ten largest. Sequenced material: cultured CD8+ T cells from PBMCs, taken from culture after CMV antigen stimulation. The source is a human donor in good health (CMV status not recorded). Some clones in this sample may be carry-over from other donors' samples. The CDR3 runs from the conserved cysteine through the conserved F or W. The order of the fields is D gene, CDR3 length, J gene, V gene, clone size, CDR3 protein, CDR3 DNA. A D gene is named only where the DNA matches it firmly. For some rows the clone size is stated as once, few or many, or as a class when expanded; others skip it.

.	15	TRBJ2-2	TRBV29-1	.	CSVEDPDTNTGELFF	TGCAGCGTTGAAGATCCTGATACCAACACCGGGGAGCTGTTTTTT
TRBD2	17	TRBJ2-3	TRBV7-3	.	CASSAKGSGLATDTQYF	TGTGCCAGCAGCGCGAAGGGGTCGGGACTAGCTACCGATACGCAGTATTTT
.	17	TRBJ1-5	TRBV2	.	CASSEAPGGISNQPQHF	TGTGCCAGCAGTGAAGCGCCTGGAGGGATTAGCAATCAGCCCCAGCATTTT
TRBD1	17	TRBJ2-1	TRBV28	.	CASSAISPGTADNEQFF	TGTGCCAGCAGTGCCATATCCCCCGGGACAGCCGACAATGAGCAGTTCTTC
TRBD1	15	TRBJ2-2	TRBV7-2	.	CASSSWTGVTGELFF	TGTGCCAGCAGCTCCTGGACAGGGGTCACCGGGGAGCTGTTTTTT
.	14	TRBJ1-6	TRBV12-3/TRBV12-4	few	CASSLVGFNSPLHF	TGTGCCAGCAGTTTAGTAGGTTTTAATTCACCCCTCCACTTT
.	16	TRBJ1-6	TRBV2	.	CASGGSHAAYNSPLHF	TGTGCCAGTGGGGGATCACATGCCGCTTATAATTCACCCCTCCACTTT
.	15	TRBJ1-1	TRBV7-9	.	CASSFSGTEVPRAFF	TGTGCCAGCAGCTTCTCCGGGACGGAGGTCCCGCGAGCTTTCTTT
.	12	TRBJ2-2	TRBV2	.	CASLKNTGELFF	TGTGCCAGCCTTAAGAACACCGGGGAGCTGTTTTTT
.	18	TRBJ1-3	TRBV6-8	.	CASSYYVSGRSSGNTIYF	TGTGCCAGCAGCTATTACGTATCAGGTCGGAGCTCTGGAAACACCATATATTTT
.	16	TRBJ2-1	TRBV7-6	.	CANSPPVGPGYNEQFF	TGTGCCAACAGCCCACCGGTGGGGCCGGGTTACAATGAGCAGTTCTTC
.	16	TRBJ1-2	TRBV12-5	.	CASGFVAGDTNYGYTF	TGTGCTAGTGGTTTTGTCGCAGGGGATACTAACTATGGCTACACCTTC
.	16	TRBJ1-3	TRBV6-1	few	CASSRVGGALGNTIYF	TGTGCCAGCAGTCGCGTTGGGGGGGCGCTGGGAAACACCATATATTTT
.	15	TRBJ2-3	TRBV5-4	.	CASSPRTAVPDTQYF	TGTGCCAGCAGCCCCAGGACAGCCGTCCCAGATACGCAGTATTTT
.	12	TRBJ2-7	TRBV7-6	.	CASSQIPYEQYF	TGTGCCAGCAGCCAGATCCCCTACGAGCAGTACTTC
.	13	TRBJ1-1	TRBV5-1	.	CATGGEGNTEAFF	TGCGCCACCGGGGGAGAGGGGAACACTGAAGCTTTCTTT
.	14	TRBJ1-5	TRBV4-1	.	CASSQGPRDQPQHF	TGCGCCAGCAGCCAAGGGCCTAGGGATCAGCCCCAGCATTTT
TRBD1	17	TRBJ1-3	TRBV5-5	.	CASSSTRDRGPGNTIYF	TGTGCCAGCAGCTCGACGAGGGACAGGGGGCCTGGAAACACCATATATTTT
.	16	TRBJ2-7	TRBV7-9	.	CASSPRQAPSSYEQYF	TGTGCCAGCAGCCCTCGACAGGCCCCCAGCTCCTACGAGCAGTACTTC
TRBD1	13	TRBJ2-5	TRBV6-8	.	CASRRGLQETQYF	TGTGCCAGCAGGAGGGGGCTCCAAGAGACCCAGTACTTC
TRBD2	16	TRBJ2-2	TRBV6-2/TRBV6-3	.	CASSYWGGANTGELFF	TGTGCCAGCAGTTACTGGGGGGGGGCGAACACCGGGGAGCTGTTTTTT
.	13	TRBJ2-3	TRBV7-2	few	CASSPLLADTQYF	TGTGCCAGCTCGCCATTACTGGCAGATACGCAGTATTTT
.	13	TRBJ2-3	TRBV5-4	many	CASSLEPRNTQYF	TGTGCCAGCAGCTTGGAACCGAGAAATACGCAGTATTTT
.	14	TRBJ1-2	TRBV6-1	few	CATFGGEYKNGYTF	TGTGCCACCTTTGGGGGAGAGTATAAGAATGGCTACACCTTC
TRBD1	17	TRBJ2-2	TRBV4-3	.	CASSQDRDRETPGELFF	TGCGCCAGCAGCCAAGATCGGGACAGGGAAACCCCCGGGGAGCTGTTTTTT
.	13	TRBJ1-5	TRBV12-3/TRBV12-4	.	CASSRGGWQPQHF	TGTGCCAGCAGCCGCGGGGGTTGGCAGCCCCAGCATTTT
.	11	TRBJ2-1	TRBV11-2	.	CASREFNEQFF	TGTGCCAGCCGCGAATTCAATGAGCAGTTCTTC
TRBD1	18	TRBJ1-5	TRBV19	many	CASSSRDRGRWSNQPQHF	TGTGCCAGTAGTAGCCGGGACAGGGGAAGGTGGAGCAATCAGCCCCAGCATTTT
TRBD2	14	TRBJ2-5	TRBV12-3/TRBV12-4	.	CASSPAGEQETQYF	TGTGCCAGCAGCCCAGCGGGGGAACAAGAGACCCAGTACTTC
.	13	TRBJ2-5	TRBV11-2	.	CASSLFPRETQYF	TGTGCCAGCAGCTTATTCCCCCGGGAGACCCAGTACTTC
.	16	TRBJ1-2	TRBV14	.	CASSQVRGTVNYGYTF	TGTGCCAGCAGCCAAGTTCGAGGGACCGTTAACTATGGCTACACCTTC
TRBD1	16	TRBJ2-7	TRBV20-1	.	CSARDLETGSSGEQYF	TGCAGTGCTAGAGATCTTGAGACAGGGTCATCCGGCGAGCAGTACTTC
.	19	TRBJ2-1	TRBV4-3	.	CASSQDGLRRGGLDNEQFF	TGCGCCAGCAGCCAAGACGGGCTTCGGAGGGGGGGCTTAGACAATGAGCAGTTCTTC
.	14	TRBJ1-5	TRBV10-3	.	CAISESTGNQPQHF	TGTGCCATCAGTGAGTCTACAGGGAATCAGCCCCAGCATTTT
.	13	TRBJ1-2	TRBV7-6	many	CASSETGLRGYTF	TGTGCCAGCAGCGAAACAGGGCTTCGTGGCTACACCTTC
TRBD1	14	TRBJ1-1	TRBV7-2	many	CASSWGQANTEAFF	TGTGCCAGCAGCTGGGGACAGGCGAACACTGAAGCTTTCTTT
TRBD2	15	TRBJ2-2	TRBV5-1	.	CASSGGGKNTGELFF	TGCGCCAGCAGCGGCGGGGGAAAGAACACCGGGGAGCTGTTTTTT
.	12	TRBJ1-3	TRBV12-3/TRBV12-4	.	CASTDSGNTIYF	TGTGCCAGCACGGACTCTGGAAACACCATATATTTT
.	18	TRBJ1-5	TRBV12-3/TRBV12-4	.	CASSFEVASGGGNQPQHF	TGTGCCAGCAGTTTTGAAGTGGCAAGTGGGGGTGGGAATCAGCCCCAGCATTTT
.	13	TRBJ2-3	TRBV27	.	CASKRAYTDTQYF	TGTGCCAGCAAAAGGGCCTACACAGATACGCAGTATTTT
.	19	TRBJ1-2	TRBV7-9	.	CASSLAWGQDSRLNYGYTF	TGTGCCAGCAGCTTAGCATGGGGTCAGGACAGTCGACTGAACTATGGCTACACCTTC
TRBD1	16	TRBJ2-3	TRBV28	.	CASSSRAGTDTDTQYF	TGTGCCAGCAGTTCTCGGGCCGGGACAGACACAGATACGCAGTATTTT
.	15	TRBJ1-5	TRBV7-9	.	CASSLGGLIDQPQHF	TGTGCCAGCAGCTTAGGGGGACTCATAGATCAGCCCCAGCATTTT
.	13	TRBJ2-7	TRBV20-1	many	CSARWRGGYEQYF	TGCAGTGCCCGATGGAGGGGGGGCTACGAGCAGTACTTC
.	16	TRBJ2-5	TRBV27	few	CASSLLAGANQETQYF	TGTGCCAGCAGTTTATTGGCGGGGGCCAACCAAGAGACCCAGTACTTC
.	14	TRBJ1-1	TRBV7-9	few	CASRATGSGGEAFF	TGTGCCAGCAGAGCGACAGGAAGTGGGGGTGAAGCTTTCTTT